The T cell receptor beta chain under discussion was sequenced for a study of OX40 agonist ivuxolimab in advanced cancers. Study-level background: The costimulatory receptor OX40 (CD134) was targeted by ivuxolimab, a fully human IgG2 agonistic monoclonal antibody. Partial responses were achieved by three dose-escalation patients, of whom one had hepatocellular carcinoma and two had cutaneous melanoma. The point of sequencing TCRbeta in the periphery was to test whether ivuxolimab changed TCR sequence diversity and drove clonal T-cell expansion. Patients were allowed to have had prior anti-PD-1, anti-PD-L1 or anti-CTLA-4 therapy, and approximately 40% of the dose-escalation patients had been treated with checkpoint inhibitors. In the dose-escalation cohort, 70% to 85% of patients were male, and the mean age was approximately 64 years, with a range of 23 to 79. The monotherapy dose-escalation portion (N of about 49 patients) of the phase I ivuxolimab trial is reported in the paper. Of the roughly 53 patients in dose escalation, some 19 had hepatocellular carcinoma, some 15 had melanoma, 9 had renal cell carcinoma and 9 had head and neck cancer. Intravenous ivuxolimab was administered to patients every 2 weeks at six dose levels: 0.01, 0.1, 0.3, 1.5, 3 and 10 mg/kg. Findings and caveats that apply to the study as a whole: Antigen specificity was not determined for the clonally expanded peripheral T cells. Low levels of normalized T-cell clonal expansion were also seen in some patients who did not respond. On average, CD8+ T cells showed more expanded clones than CD4+ T cells after ivuxolimab. In the 0.1-3.0 mg/kg groups, partial responders were among the patients with the lowest normalized peripheral clonal expansion, particularly in CD8+ T cells. Clonal expansion of both CD4+ and CD8+ blood T cells was observed from baseline to week 6 at doses 0.1 to 3.0 mg/kg.

V is cut back by 4 bases and J by 4 bases, with 6 bases in the junction unmatched. CDR1 KGHSH and CDR2 LQKENI are derived from the germline V gene. Including the terminal cysteine and phenylalanine, the CDR3 comprises 14 residues. The kept DNA is CDR3 alone, 42 bases in frame from the first base. Genomic DNA was extracted from sorted cells for sequencing of the TCRbeta CDR3 region. TCRbeta CDR3 regions were sequenced using the immunoSEQ Assay. TCRdb carries this immuneACCESS record with in-frame sequences only. Its versions omit some clonotypes, under half of them owing to an unresolved V gene in the studies checked, with the rest unexplained. A total of 70,000 or so clones appear in this sample, about 89% of them only once. 0.25% to 0.35% of the sample is taken by the ten largest. The trial excluded patients who had a history of autoimmune disease or who were on systemic immunosuppression. In every dose cohort, peripheral blood was drawn for TCR sequencing at baseline, cycle 4 day 1, and cycle 7 day 1. Samples were obtained from an open-label, multicenter, first-in-human phase I dose-escalation trial of ivuxolimab. Adults with locally advanced or metastatic head and neck squamous cell, hepatocellular, melanoma or renal cell carcinoma were enrolled in the trial. CD4+ and CD8+ T cells were sorted separately from peripheral blood before TCR sequencing.

Notes on this clone: Its target antigen remains unknown. Base quality data are lacking; no much larger clone is found one base away.

The source of this sequence is an adult with an advanced solid tumor such as melanoma, head and neck, liver or kidney cancer. The sample consisted of CD4+ or CD8+ T cells sorted from blood, taken in a trial of the OX40 agonist ivuxolimab. The chain couples TRBV18 to TRBJ2-5, with 7 middle bases fitting TRBD2. The nucleotides read TGTGCCAGCTCACAAATGGCTAGCGGAGAGACCCAGTACTTC. It codes for CASSQMASGETQYF.